This T cell receptor (beta chain) stems from a study of CD4 T cells in relation to SARS-CoV-2 and coronaviruses (dated by TCRdb to about 2021). About the full investigation: In the ViraFEST assay, PBMCs were grown with antigen for about eleven days, and TCR beta CDR3s were then sequenced to identify antigen-specific clonal expansions. Samples from three pre-COVID donors and the naive versus memory experiments were sequenced with the Adaptive Biotechnologies TCR-sequencing kit; other data were Illumina-based. The negative reference condition was either a culture with an HIV-1 Nef peptide pool or a culture with no peptide. At the level of individual TCR clonotypes, the study evaluated whether memory CD4+ T cells crossreact between the spike proteins of SARS-CoV-2 and those of common cold coronaviruses. A different, Illumina-based TCR-beta assay was used to sequence expansion assays from other donors in the study. Using patient-derived lymphoblastoid cell lines, the shared crossreactive spike epitopes were mapped to their HLA restriction. The research as a whole found: The study was limited by small numbers of patients and tested TCRs. Crossreactive clones showed significantly weaker SARS-CoV-2-driven expansion than monoreactive clones, consistent with antigenic imprinting. Because no donor provided both pre-pandemic and post-infection samples, tracing the source of pre-existing responses was limited. Since the crossreactivity analysis centred on spike protein, crossreactivity against other viral proteins was not assessed. Roughly 70% of donors had memory CD4+ clonotypes that crossrecognized SARS-CoV-2 and at least one common cold coronavirus spike.

Libraries came from the immunoSEQ multiplex PCR assay. From the authors' description of their analysis: During preprocessing, nonproductive sequences were discarded, as were any CDR3s that did not begin with C, did not end with F or W, or were shorter than 7 amino acids. The MANAFEST web app was used to call antigen-specific clonotypes on the basis of expansion compared with the reference and with other culture wells. A clone was considered positive if the clone showed significant expansion compared with the reference culture in 2 of 3 replicate wells at an FDR below 0.05. A further requirement for positive clones was significant expansion compared with all other tandem wells, along with an odds ratio above 5. CDR3 homology was measured as pairwise Levenshtein distance, computed with the stringdist R package after trimming three terminal residues from each end. Held by TCRdb, this immuneACCESS table contains in-frame sequences only and omits some clones. Under half of the omission traces to an unresolved V gene where checked; the cause of the rest is unknown. The DNA gave D and trimming, while V, J and clone size come from that table. For this sample there are 20,000 to 25,000 clones; about three quarters appear just once. Around 12% of the sample goes to the ten largest clones.

The CDR3 contains 13 residues, cysteine and phenylalanine counted. The only DNA kept is the CDR3, 39 bases in frame from the first base. The germline V gene provides CDR1 SGHAT and CDR2 FQNNGV. V drops 4 bases and J drops 3 bases, leaving 7 bases in between. CD4+ T cells from unexposed donors were collected before the COVID-19 pandemic (2011-2018). After roughly 11 days of culture, CD4+ T cells were isolated with the EasySep CD4+ T cell isolation kit. As cell number allowed, CD4+ T cells from unexposed donors were tested for reactivity to SARS-CoV-2 S and N and to four common cold coronavirus spike pools. Each well received about 1.9 million PBMCs, cultured in IMDM supplemented with approximately 5.3% human AB serum and 9.5 to 10 IU/ml IL-2. Half of the culture medium was replaced with fresh IL-2-containing medium on days 3 and 7. In general, every peptide culture condition was set up in three replicate wells. The leukapheresis product for the unexposed donors was obtained through commercial purchase. Ficoll-Paque PLUS gradient centrifugation was used to isolate PBMCs from either whole blood or leukapheresis product. PBMCs were either used fresh in the expansion assay or cryopreserved at -140 degrees C. The QIAamp Micro DNA Kit was used to extract genomic DNA from the CD4+ T cells.

To note about this clone: The specificity of this receptor is unknown. Per-base quality was not reported, and no clone a single base away is much larger than it.

The origin of this receptor is a human donor in good health. The sequence links TRBV11-2 to TRBJ2-1; the D gene lacks a confident call. The material sequenced was CD4+ T cells from PBMCs, cultured in vitro. The CDR3 sequence is CASSSGRYNEQFF. Here is the DNA: TGTGCCAGCAGCTCCGGGCGCTACAATGAGCAGTTCTTC.